This T cell receptor (beta chain) was sequenced in a study of blood T cell repertoires in COVID-19. As for the study in general: PBMCs, B-cell-depleted T cells, or T cells were the source of the cDNA or gDNA that made up the material.

Sequencing used immunoSEQ multiplex PCR; TCRdb keeps in-frame clones, though not all of them. The sample includes tens of thousands of clones, 91% of them seen just once. Source material: peripheral blood. The receptor was derived from a woman in her 30s in a cohort sampled during active COVID-19.

The CDR3 coding sequence is TGTGCCAGCAGTTACAGATCGACAGCTCAGTATCAGCCCCAGCATTTT. It codes for CASSYRSTAQYQPQHF. J is TRBJ1-5 and V is TRBV6-6; D possibly corresponds to TRBD1 (5 bases). The germline CDR1 and CDR2 sequences are MNHNY and SVGAGI (reference sequence). The CDR3 spans 16 residues. V was shortened by 2 bases and J by 5 bases, with 16 bases between the two germline ends.